The present TCR beta chain was sequenced within a study of T cells in Graves' hyperthyroidism and ophthalmopathy. Study in general: Peripheral blood draws took place at initial diagnosis, ahead of any treatment.

The germline V gene has CDR1 SGHRS and CDR2 YFSETQ. V lost 1 base, J lost 4 bases, and 11 bases lay in between. The CDR3 length is 14 residues. Amplification of TCR beta CDR3 regions used RNA as the template. TCR CDR3 regions were first amplified by RT-PCR with HTBI primers. A single record per CDR3 protein comes from TCRdb applying MiXCR to the multiplex PCR reads. The table lists approximately 620,000 distinct CDR3 sequences, more than 15% of them singletons, with 2.5% to 4% in the top ten. Many counts were recorded for this clonotype. The TCR was taken from a woman aged 40 to 50 with Graves' ophthalmopathy. The chain employs TRBV5-1 and TRBJ1-1; D unresolved. The sample consisted of blood. The CDR3 nucleotides are TGCGCCAGCAGCTTGACATGGCCGGGCACTGAAGCTTTCTTT. Protein sequence: CASSLTWPGTEAFF.